This T cell receptor beta chain appears in the sequencing data of a study of beta chain features in type 1 diabetes (dated 2018 in TCRdb). Notes on the research overall: Patients and healthy donors did not differ in mean age, gender distribution, total cell number or subset yield. A total of about 99,000,000 sorted cells were examined across all samples, and RNA yield correlated strongly with the number of cells per subset. The study compared the TCRB repertoires of sorted circulating CD4+ T cell subsets in recently diagnosed type 1 diabetes patients with those in matched healthy donors. Regulatory and stem cell-like memory subsets were obtained from only 8 patients and roughly 8 healthy donors, while naive and central memory subsets were obtained from all 30 or so donors. The full study reports these points: A moderate but significant shortening of TCRB CDR3 length was observed in type 1 diabetes patients in all four CD4+ subsets. Because small numbers of individuals were included in the HLA sub-analyses, any influence of HLA type on TCRB rearrangement was left unresolved. Because cDNA was sequenced instead of genomic DNA, highly expressing activated cells could be over-represented, though the groups showed no difference in activation or CD3 levels. At VDJ recombination sites, type 1 diabetes patients had fewer insertions and more deleted nucleotides, which implies abnormalities in thymic rearrangement. The naive, central memory and regulatory TCRB repertoires appeared to resemble one another more closely among patients than among healthy donors. Shorter templates might be favored by PCR, yet because patient and control samples were amplified and corrected together, any such skew would affect both groups equally.

From V the trimming removes 6 bases and from J it removes 1 base, while the gene matches leave 8 bases of the junction unaccounted for. The CDR3 goes from the cysteine to the phenylalanine over 15 residues. The entry retains the CDR3 DNA only, 45 bases that are in frame from base 1. Per the germline V gene (reference sequence), LNHDA is the CDR1 and SQIVND is the CDR2. The entire amount of isolated RNA was reverse transcribed using the High Capacity cDNA Reverse Transcription Kit, so the sequenced TCRB transcripts were expressed ones. Deep immunoSEQ sequencing was performed on naive, central memory and regulatory T cell samples, with an average of around 3.4 million total reads per sample. After sorted cells were lysed in RLT buffer, RNA was extracted with DNase-treated RNeasy Micro or Mini kits, with the choice depending on cell number. Each cell subset was processed separately to prevent cross-contamination, with patient and healthy donor samples processed together. TCRB sequences were amplified from cDNA with the immunoSEQ multiplex PCR, producing 87-bp fragments spanning the CDR3 region. Sequencing of the amplicons was performed on the Illumina HiSeq platform. Under the source paper's analysis protocol: Synthetic template baselines were used to correct PCR bias computationally, reads within Hamming distance 2 were collapsed together, and singletons that could not be merged were discarded. Reads were aligned to IMGT to assign V, D and J genes, CDR3 length, and insertions or deletions at six rearrangement sites. Within each subset, clonotype counts were normalized to sorted cell number, after which true diversity and Gini coefficients were computed with the tcR R package. The overlap coefficient, calculated on TCRB nucleotide sequences, was used to quantify repertoire sharing. Out-of-frame TCRB sequences from naive cells were analyzed as a proxy for the pre-selection repertoire. TCRdb holds this immuneACCESS table with in-frame rearrangements only. Some clones are missing; in checked studies, unresolved V genes explain under half, and the rest has no known cause. That table supplies the V and J calls and clone size; D and trimming were determined from the DNA. This sample has 900,000 or so clones in its table, and 15% to 20% of those were observed once. In total, the top ten clones hold 0.02% to 0.025% of the sample.

From each donor, a single peripheral blood sample of about 120 mL on average was drawn into heparinised tubes. Using a panel that included CD45RO, CCR7, CD25, CD127, CD95 and CD27, naive, central memory, regulatory and stem cell-like memory CD4+ T cells were sorted on a BD FACSAria II. Every sorted population had a purity above 95%. PBMCs were isolated immediately by Lymphoprep density gradient centrifugation and stained directly without culture. To minimize batch effects, samples were stained and sorted in pairs, one healthy donor with one patient per experiment. This clone has a handful of counts. Its antigen is currently not known. It has no much larger one-base neighbor in the sample; base qualities were not kept.

Here the chain combines TRBV19 and TRBJ2-5; 7 middle bases align to TRBD2. The TCR comes from a woman aged 18 to 35 in good health. Sequenced sample: naive CD4+ T cells from blood. The meaning of the sample's cell subset or site label: true naive CD4+ T cells. This receptor has the CDR3 CASSLSASGQETQYF. The DNA reads as follows: TGTGCCAGTAGCCTCAGCGCTAGCGGCCAAGAGACCCAGTACTTC.